Below are 19 T cell receptor beta chains sequenced from a single sample in a study of T-cell reconstitution after alpha-beta-depleted transplantation in children. Unique molecular identifiers were incorporated during preparation of the TCRbeta library. A single record per CDR3 protein comes from TCRdb applying MiXCR to the PCR reads. Of hundreds of thousands of distinct CDR3 sequences in the sample, around 13% were seen once. Material: PBMCs, obtained before TCRalphabeta/CD19-depleted stem cell transplant. These receptors came from a girl aged 2 to 9 with congenital amegakaryocytic thrombocytopenia, due to receive a stem cell transplant.

The chain links TRBV20-1 to TRBJ2-1, with D maybe TRBD1 (5 bases). Germline V gives CDR1 DFQATT, CDR2 SNEGSKA (reference sequence). The CDR3 totals 11 residues. The V end was cut by 3 bases, the J end by 8 bases, with 8 bases between. DNA for the CDR3: TGCAGTGCTAGTTGGGGCTATGAGCAGTTCTTC. Translating it yields CSASWGYEQFF.

The genes are TRBV7-9 and TRBJ2-1; D is unclear. Trimming removed 4 bases from V and 8 bases from J, with 12 bases in between. In germline, CDR1 is SEHNR, CDR2 FQNEAQ (reference sequence). There are 13 residues in the CDR3. CDR3 amino acids: CASSSTVEDEQFF. Written as DNA, the CDR3 is TGTGCCAGCAGCTCCACTGTTGAAGATGAGCAGTTCTTC.

The gene calls are TRBV5-1 and TRBJ1-1, with 10 bases fitting TRBD1. The CDR3 is made up of 15 amino acids. Germline V gene lookup returns CDR1 SGHRS and CDR2 YFSETQ. The junction had 4 bases not matched to a gene; V was cut back by 4 bases and J by 1 base. The CDR3, as DNA: TGCGCCAGCAGCAGGACAGGGGGGGGGAACACTGAAGCTTTCTTT. This sequence encodes CASSRTGGGNTEAFF.

The gene calls are TRBV5-1 and TRBJ2-5, with D unresolved. The V gene lost 6 bases and the J gene lost 6 bases, with 12 bases spanning the gap. The CDR3 is 12 amino acids. Per germline, CDR1 SGHRS and CDR2 YFSETQ. This CDR3 reads CASNQPEKTQYF. The DNA of the CDR3 is TGCGCCAGCAACCAACCGGAAAAGACCCAGTACTTC.

The V call is TRBV20-1, the J call TRBJ2-5; D is possibly TRBD2 (5 bases). The CDR3 runs 16 residues. Germline V lookup: CDR1 DFQATT, CDR2 SNEGSKA (reference sequence). V dropped 5 bases and J dropped 2 bases, with 21 bases sitting between them. CDR3 in amino acids: CSAFAPLAGIQETQYF. The CDR3 DNA sequence: TGCAGTGCTTTCGCCCCTCTCGCGGGTATACAAGAGACCCAGTACTTC.

The V and J genes are TRBV5-5 and TRBJ2-3; 10 positions match TRBD2. The CDR3 loop spans 16 amino acids. CDR1 SGHKS and CDR2 YYEKEE come from the germline V gene (reference sequence). Trimming took 1 base from V and 1 from J; bases not matched to a gene: 3. The CDR3 sequence: CASSLWLAGGTDTQYF. CDR3 coding DNA: TGTGCCAGCAGCTTGTGGCTAGCGGGAGGCACAGATACGCAGTATTTT.

This clonotype has only a few counts. This chain joins TRBV21-1 and TRBJ2-7; TRBD2 is the table's D call and was not checked against the DNA. TRBV21-1 is a documented pseudogene. CDR3 length: 12 residues. CDR3 region: CASTSYGGEQYF. CDR3 in DNA: TGTGCCAGTACTAGCTACGGGGGCGAGCAGTACTTC.

This chain connects TRBV6-1 to TRBJ2-5; TRBD2 matches at 9 bases. The length of the CDR3 is 17 residues. Germline lookup yields CDR1 MNHNS and CDR2 SASEGT. The V gene end was trimmed by 3 bases and the J gene end by 4 bases; junction bases not matched to a gene: 12. CDR3: CASSDLPERAGGETQYF. The CDR3 bases are TGTGCCAGCAGTGACCTCCCCGAGCGAGCGGGAGGAGAGACCCAGTACTTC.

The CDR3, as DNA: TGTGCCAGCAGTTTATGGGAGGAGGGGAATCAGCCCCAGCATTTT. Translated, it gives CASSLWEEGNQPQHF. The rearrangement uses TRBV28 and TRBJ1-5; possibly TRBD1 for D (5 bases). The germline V gene has CDR1 MDHEN and CDR2 SYDVKM. Between the trimmed V and J ends, which lost 0 bases and 4 bases, there was a span of 10 bases. The CDR3 consists of 15 residues.

This clonotype was detected ten times or more. The chain joins TRBV29-1 to TRBJ2-3, with a weak D call TRBD2 (6 bases). CDR3 length equals 11 residues. Trimming removed 4 bases at V and 6 bases at J, with 8 bases between. Per germline, CDR1 SQVTM and CDR2 ANQGSEA. The CDR3 region has the DNA TGCAGCGTTGGTCGGGGGGATACGCAGTATTTT. Amino acids: CSVGRGDTQYF.

This chain connects TRBV20-1 to TRBJ1-5, with 7 bases fitting TRBD1. CDR1 is DFQATT and CDR2 is SNEGSKA in the germline V gene (reference sequence). V shed 3 bases, J shed 6 bases, and the junction held 2 bases outside the gene matches. The CDR3 sequence is 12 residues long. Here the CDR3 DNA reads TGCAGTGCTAGGACAGGGAGTCAGCCCCAGCATTTT. Encoded protein: CSARTGSQPQHF.

This clonotype was counted at least ten times. This chain uses TRBV28 with TRBJ2-1; 9 bases are shared with TRBD2. The germline V gene has CDR1 MDHEN and CDR2 SYDVKM. The CDR3 runs to 16 residues. V shed 1 base and J 9 bases; nucleotides not matched to a gene: 10. The CDR3 DNA is TGTGCCAGCAGTTTATTAGCCGGGACTAGCTTTGCTGAGCAGTTCTTC. Amino acids: CASSLLAGTSFAEQFF.

This clonotype was recorded at least ten times. The CDR3 region is CASSAGLRKETQYF. The CDR3 coding sequence is TGTGCCAGCAGCGCGGGACTTCGGAAAGAGACCCAGTACTTC. V is TRBV9 and J is TRBJ2-5; possible D gene TRBD2, 6 bases. CDR1 is SGDLS, CDR2 YYNGEE, per germline. The CDR3 loop spans 14 amino acids. V lost 3 bases and J lost 3, with 12 bases in between.

The table lists this clonotype with many counts. V gene TRBV12-3 or TRBV12-4 combines with J gene TRBJ2-7, with D perhaps matching TRBD1 (5 bases). This CDR3 region has 14 residues. V was shortened by 3 bases and J by 2 bases, with 11 bases between the two germline ends. This CDR3 is CASSFLQETYEQYF. The CDR3, as DNA: TGTGCCAGCAGTTTCCTACAGGAAACCTACGAGCAGTACTTC.

The rearrangement uses TRBV29-1 and TRBJ2-2; D remains unclear. Germline CDR1 SQVTM, CDR2 ANQGSEA. The CDR3 sequence is 11 residues long. The V and J ends lost 4 bases and 7 bases respectively, with 7 bases between them. The chain's CDR3 is CSVVGRGELFF. The DNA of the CDR3 is TGCAGCGTTGTAGGGCGCGGGGAGCTGTTTTTT.

This clonotype was counted a few times. This sequence joins TRBV29-1 and TRBJ2-7, with TRBD2 identical over 10 bases. CDR3 length equals 14 residues. CDR1 and CDR2 from the germline V gene are SQVTM and ANQGSEA. V was pared by 6 bases and J by 4 bases, with 9 bases of the junction left unmatched. CDR3 nucleotide sequence: TGCAGCGTAGCGGCTAGCGGGAGCGGGTACGAGCAGTACTTC. Amino acid sequence: CSVAASGSGYEQYF.

This clonotype was recorded many times. V is TRBV29-1 and J is TRBJ2-2, with 9 bases fitting TRBD1. This CDR3 has 16 amino acids. After removal of 5 bases from V and 5 bases from J, the junction contained 12 bases not matched to a gene. Germline assignment: CDR1 SQVTM and CDR2 ANQGSEA. CDR3 coding DNA: TGCAGCGTTTTCGACAGGGGGGCAACGATAACCGGGGAGCTGTTTTTT. It is translated as CSVFDRGATITGELFF.

This chain uses TRBV28 with TRBJ1-5; D gene unclear. In germline, CDR1 is MDHEN, CDR2 SYDVKM. The V and J ends lost 6 bases and 4 bases respectively, with 16 bases between them. There are 15 residues in the CDR3. CDR3: CASRSPRDLNQPQHF. In DNA, the CDR3 is TGTGCCAGCAGGTCCCCAAGAGATCTAAATCAGCCCCAGCATTTT.

The table lists this clonotype with a few counts. This chain joins TRBV5-1 and TRBJ2-1, with 8 bases that match TRBD2. Germline CDR1 and CDR2: SGHRS and YFSETQ. This CDR3 is built from 18 residues. Trimming removed 6 bases from V and 5 bases from J; junction bases left unmatched: 19. The CDR3 DNA reads TGCGCCAGCACCCTAAACCTCCGTAGCGGGAAAAAAAACAATGAGCAGTTCTTC. Translating gives CASTLNLRSGKKNNEQFF.